This record looks at one T cell receptor beta chain sequence and its context. As yet, its antigen is unknown. Germline CDR1 reads SNHLY; CDR2 reads FYNNEI. This CDR3 comprises 15 residues. The V end lost 6 bases, the J end lost 2 bases, and 16 bases lay between the germline ends. This entry belongs to a study of T cell responses to AZD1222 COVID-19 vaccine. Study conclusions and caveats: CD4 TCRs associated with vaccination spanned spike, dominating at 160-218 and 743-854. Only 6 or 7 AZD1222 recipients tested seropositive at baseline. In the spike-specific TCR repertoire, nearly half reportedly target unmutated variant regions.

TCRdb's copy holds only in-frame clones and misses some; the assay was immunoSEQ multiplex PCR. The sample gives roughly 120,000 clones, around 90% of which show up once; over 5% is in the top ten. The chain carries TRBV2 and TRBJ2-5; D might be TRBD1 (6 bases). Sequencing used peripheral blood, obtained on day 0 of AZD1222 vaccination. The receptor was derived from an adult in good health. In nucleotides, the CDR3 is TGTGCCAGCAGGGGGGCGGGTTATTTACAAGAGACCCAGTACTTC. Residues: CASRGAGYLQETQYF.